The 8 T cell receptor beta chains presented below share a single source sample, sequenced in a study of OX40 agonist ivuxolimab in advanced cancers. The method was immunoSEQ multiplex PCR; TCRdb's version includes in-frame clones alone and lacks a portion of them. The sample holds tens of thousands of clones, approximately 81% seen once. The sequences come from CD4+ or CD8+ T cells sorted from blood, collected in a trial of the OX40 agonist ivuxolimab. The receptor set was obtained from an adult with an advanced solid tumor such as melanoma, head and neck, liver or kidney cancer.

This sequence joins TRBV28 and TRBJ1-5; D ambiguous. Deletions cut 2 bases from V and 0 bases from J, with 8 bases between. Germline CDR1 MDHEN, CDR2 SYDVKM. The CDR3 contains 15 residues. The DNA of the CDR3 is TGTGCCAGCAGTTTACTAGGGAATAGCAATCAGCCCCAGCATTTT. Translated: CASSLLGNSNQPQHF.

The J gene is TRBJ2-7, the V gene TRBV5-1, with 8 bases aligning to TRBD2. CDR3 size: 14 residues. Unmatched junction bases numbered 4, after V lost 2 bases and J lost 3 bases. Per the germline V gene, CDR1 is SGHRS and CDR2 is YFSETQ. The CDR3 DNA follows: TGCGCCAGCAGCTTCCCGGGACTAGTCTACGAGCAGTACTTC. Amino acids: CASSFPGLVYEQYF.

This clone was found many times. V gene TRBV29-1 combines with J gene TRBJ1-2; a weak D match, TRBD1 (5 bases). This CDR3 spans 13 amino acids. CDR1 is SQVTM and CDR2 is ANQGSEA in the germline V gene. V lost 4 bases, J lost 4 bases, and 13 bases lay in between. CDR3 sequence: CSVVMGLGYGYTF. The CDR3 DNA reads as TGCAGCGTTGTGATGGGGCTCGGCTATGGCTACACCTTC.

The V and J genes are TRBV19 and TRBJ2-5; TRBD1 matches 7 bases. Near its end, the DNA agrees better with TRBJ2-7, so the J call may be wrong. CDR1 and CDR2 from the germline V gene are LNHDA and SQIVND (reference sequence). This CDR3 has 15 residues. The CDR3 nucleotides are TGTGCCAGTAGCGAGACCCGGGACAGCTCCTACGAGCAGTACTTC. This encodes CASSETRDSSYEQYF.

The rearrangement links TRBV25-1 to TRBJ2-1; 14 bases line up with TRBD2. CDR3 length: 17 residues. Germline assignment: CDR1 MGHDK and CDR2 SYGVNS. V dropped 4 bases and J dropped 5; count of bases not matched to a gene: 7. The CDR3 loop reads CASSARLAGGSNNEQFF. As DNA, the CDR3 is TGTGCCAGCAGTGCGCGACTAGCGGGAGGGAGTAACAATGAGCAGTTCTTC.

CDR3 DNA: TGTGCCAGTAGTATGGCAGGGGGCGGCAATCAGCCCCAGCATTTT. This sequence encodes CASSMAGGGNQPQHF. The V gene is TRBV19, the J gene TRBJ1-5, with 8 bases lining up with TRBD1. The CDR3 runs to 15 residues. Germline CDR1 is LNHDA and CDR2 is SQIVND (reference sequence). V was pared by 3 bases and J by 2 bases, with 3 bases of the junction left unmatched.

J is TRBJ1-4 and V is TRBV19; 8 bases map to TRBD1. Germline V gene sequence: CDR1 LNHDA, CDR2 SQIVND (reference sequence). The CDR3 has 18 amino acids. V was clipped by 6 bases and J by 7 bases; unmatched bases: 19. CDR3 in DNA: TGTGCCAGTAGAAAAAACAGGGGGGCGCTGGTAACCGGTGAAAAACTGTTTTTT. Translating gives CASRKNRGALVTGEKLFF.

This chain joins TRBV5-1 and TRBJ2-7; 7 nucleotides line up with TRBD1. V was clipped by 4 bases and J by 2 bases; unmatched bases: 9. CDR3 length: 15 residues. Germline V gene lookup returns CDR1 SGHRS and CDR2 YFSETQ. The CDR3 region is CASSSPGQPTYEQYF. CDR3 nucleotides: TGCGCCAGCAGCAGTCCGGGACAGCCTACCTACGAGCAGTACTTC.